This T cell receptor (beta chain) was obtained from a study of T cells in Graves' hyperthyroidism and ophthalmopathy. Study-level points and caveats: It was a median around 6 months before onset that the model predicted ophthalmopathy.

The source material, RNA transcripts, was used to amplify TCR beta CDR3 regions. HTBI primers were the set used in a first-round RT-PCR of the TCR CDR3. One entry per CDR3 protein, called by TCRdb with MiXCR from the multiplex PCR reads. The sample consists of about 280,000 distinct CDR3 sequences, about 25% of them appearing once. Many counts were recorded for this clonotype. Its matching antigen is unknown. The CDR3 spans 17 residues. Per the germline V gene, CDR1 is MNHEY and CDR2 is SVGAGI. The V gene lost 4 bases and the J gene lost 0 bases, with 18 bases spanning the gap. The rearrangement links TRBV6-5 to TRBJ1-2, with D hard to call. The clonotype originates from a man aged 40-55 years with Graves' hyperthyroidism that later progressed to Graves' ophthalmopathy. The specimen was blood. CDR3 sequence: CASSFLSLGSANYGYTF. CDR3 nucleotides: TGTGCCAGCAGTTTTTTGTCGTTGGGAAGCGCTAACTATGGCTACACCTTC.